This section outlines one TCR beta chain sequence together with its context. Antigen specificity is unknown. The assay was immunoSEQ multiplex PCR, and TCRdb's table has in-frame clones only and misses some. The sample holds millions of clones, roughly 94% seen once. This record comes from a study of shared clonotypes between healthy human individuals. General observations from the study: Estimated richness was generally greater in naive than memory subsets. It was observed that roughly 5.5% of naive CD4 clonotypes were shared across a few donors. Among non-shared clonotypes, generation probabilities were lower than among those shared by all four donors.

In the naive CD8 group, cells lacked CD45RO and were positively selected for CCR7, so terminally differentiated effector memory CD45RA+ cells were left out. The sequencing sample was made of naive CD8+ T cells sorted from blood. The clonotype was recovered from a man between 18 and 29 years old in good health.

The CDR3: CASSFGRANTEAFF. For the CDR3, the DNA is TGCGCCAGCAGCTTCGGGAGGGCGAACACTGAAGCTTTCTTT. The chain uses TRBV5-1 and TRBJ1-1; the D is unclear. This CDR3 is 14 amino acids long. Germline assignment: CDR1 SGHRS and CDR2 YFSETQ. V dropped 2 bases and J dropped 1 base, with 9 bases sitting between them.